A single sample is the source of the 3 T cell receptor beta chains below, sequenced in a study of cytomegalovirus exposure and HLA in healthy donors. PCR involved 60 Vbeta and 13 Jbeta primers. The assay was immunoSEQ multiplex PCR, and TCRdb's table has in-frame clones only and misses some. Of roughly 200,000 clones listed, roughly 85% are singletons. The sequenced material came from PBMCs. The receptors come from a woman between 25 and 40 years old in good health and CMV-seropositive.

The chain recombines TRBV7-8 with TRBJ2-1; 7 bases align to TRBD2. The CDR3 sequence is 17 residues long. Losses at the gene ends were 5 bases for V and 2 bases for J; bases not matched to a gene: 12. In germline, CDR1 is SGHVS, CDR2 FQNEAQ. The DNA for the CDR3 is TGTGCCAGCAGCATAACCCGGCTAGCGGCTACCTACAATGAGCAGTTCTTC. Residues: CASSITRLAATYNEQFF.

This sequence joins TRBV5-4 and TRBJ1-3; 8 bases are a match to TRBD1. The CDR3 sequence is 19 residues long. Germline-derived CDR1 and CDR2 are SGHNT and YYREEE (reference sequence). The junction had 13 bases not matched to a gene; V was cut back by 1 base and J by 1 base. CDR3 sequence reads: CASSLKWQGARSSGNTIYF. The CDR3 DNA follows: TGTGCCAGCAGCTTGAAATGGCAGGGGGCACGAAGTTCTGGAAACACCATATATTTT.

The chain combines TRBV6-5 with TRBJ1-5; tentative D call: TRBD1 (5 bases). CDR3 length: 15 amino acids. The germline V and J ends were trimmed by 7 bases and 11 bases, with 24 bases remaining between them. Germline V gene data show CDR1 as MNHEY and CDR2 as SVGAGI. CDR3 coding DNA: TGTGCCAGCAAGATACAGTTTTACAGGCAATCATCCCAGCATTTT. Protein product: CASKIQFYRQSSQHF.